Each of the 23 T cell receptor beta chains below was sequenced from the same sample in a study of response to subunit inactivated influenza vaccine. One entry per CDR3 protein, called by TCRdb with MiXCR from the RT-PCR reads. The table records 450,000 to 600,000 distinct CDR3 sequences, 6% to 9% of them present only once. The material sequenced was PBMCs from blood, taken less than 30 months after vaccination. These receptors all come from a man aged 50-75 years who received an inactivated influenza vaccine.

The chain links TRBV11-2 to TRBJ1-2; 7 bases fit TRBD1. This CDR3 is 17 amino acids long. With 4 bases clipped from V and 3 bases from J, the junction kept 14 bases outside the gene matches. Germline V lookup: CDR1 SGHAT, CDR2 FQNNGV. CDR3 region: CASSSDWTGGIHYGYTF. The CDR3 DNA reads TGTGCCAGCAGCTCAGATTGGACAGGCGGAATCCACTATGGCTACACCTTC. The full variable domain, completed using reference TRBV11-2 and TRBJ1-2, is EAGVAQSPRYKIIEKRQSVAFWCNPISGHATLYWYQQILGQGPKLLIQFQNNGVVDDSQLPKDRFSAERLKGVDSTLKIQPAKLEDSAVYLCASSSDWTGGIHYGYTFGSGTRLTVV.

The genes are TRBV7-9 and TRBJ1-2; D perhaps matches TRBD1 (6 bases). The CDR3 is 13 residues long. Trimming stripped 5 bases from V and 0 bases from J, with 7 bases between. Germline values: CDR1 SEHNR, CDR2 FQNEAQ (reference sequence). The CDR3, as DNA: TGTGCCAGCAGCGGACAGTCTAACTATGGCTACACCTTC. Translated, it gives CASSGQSNYGYTF.

This clonotype has ten or more counts. J is TRBJ2-7 and V is TRBV6-1, with 13 bases identical to TRBD2. Per germline, CDR1 MNHNS and CDR2 SASEGT. The CDR3 sequence is 16 residues long. V gave up 5 bases and J gave up 5 bases; unmatched junction bases: 9. CDR3 residues: CASSLGGLAGRNEQYF. DNA of the CDR3: TGTGCCAGCAGTCTTGGGGGACTAGCGGGGCGCAACGAGCAGTACTTC.

The genes are TRBV4-3 and TRBJ2-2, with D perhaps matching TRBD1 or TRBD2 (5 bases each). The V and J ends lost 0 bases and 5 bases respectively, with 10 bases between them. This CDR3 spans 15 amino acids. In germline, CDR1 is LGHNA, CDR2 YSLEER. CDR3 region: CASSQDRWGTGELFF. The CDR3 coding sequence is TGCGCCAGCAGCCAAGATCGCTGGGGGACCGGGGAGCTGTTTTTT.

This clonotype was observed at least ten times. The chain carries TRBV12-3 or TRBV12-4 and TRBJ1-6; 10 bases are a match to TRBD1. The CDR3 covers 14 residues. Germline trimming cut 7 bases from V and 6 bases from J; bases unmatched to any gene: 3. In nucleotides, the CDR3 is TGTGCCAGCAACGACAGGGGGCTTAATTCACCCCTCCACTTT. Translated, it gives CASNDRGLNSPLHF.

This clonotype appeared once. The chain has TRBV29-1 and TRBJ1-1, with D perhaps TRBD1 (5 bases). The CDR3 is 14 residues long. V shed 7 bases and J shed 5 bases, with 20 bases lying between them. The germline V gene encodes CDR1 SQVTM and CDR2 ANQGSEA. CDR3 nucleotide sequence: TGCAGCGCTGCAGGCGGCGCGGGGGTTACTGAAGCTTTCTTT. It is translated as CSAAGGAGVTEAFF.

This rearrangement joins TRBV7-6 to TRBJ1-1, with D possibly TRBD1 on 5 matching bases. V gave up 1 base and J gave up 1 base, with 13 bases separating them. This CDR3 has 16 amino acids. Germline values: CDR1 SGHVS, CDR2 FNYEAQ. The CDR3 DNA follows: TGTGCCAGCAGCTTAGTCGATGGGGGGGGGAACACTGAAGCTTTCTTT. It encodes CASSLVDGGGNTEAFF.

The table lists this clonotype with a few counts. The genes are TRBV28 and TRBJ2-3, with 11 bases lining up with TRBD2. The trim removed 7 bases at V and 6 bases at J, leaving 9 bases unmatched. The CDR3 is made up of 15 amino acids. CDR1 MDHEN and CDR2 SYDVKM come from the germline V gene. The CDR3, as DNA: TGTGCCAGCACCAATCCTAGCGGGAGGTGGGATACGCAGTATTTT. Translation gives CASTNPSGRWDTQYF.

This rearrangement joins TRBV5-4 to TRBJ2-1; 8 nucleotides line up with TRBD2. The CDR3 consists of 14 residues. V lost 4 bases, J lost 6 bases, and 6 bases stayed unmatched. Germline V lookup: CDR1 SGHNT, CDR2 YYREEE (reference sequence). The CDR3 nucleotides read TGTGCCAGCAGCCCAGGACTAGCTTTCAATGAGCAGTTCTTC. This codes for CASSPGLAFNEQFF. Full variable domain (remainder filled in from reference TRBV5-4 and TRBJ2-1): ETGVTQSPTHLIKTRGQQVTLRCSSQSGHNTVSWYQQALGQGPQFIFQYYREEENGRGNFPPRFSGLQFPNYSSELNVNALELDDSALYLCASSPGLAFNEQFFGPGTRLTVL.

This clonotype came up many times. V is TRBV12-3 or TRBV12-4 and J is TRBJ1-2; no definite D call. This CDR3 comprises 12 residues. V was cut by 3 bases and J by 4 bases, with 6 bases left in between. This CDR3 is CASSFRIYGYTF. The CDR3 nucleotides read TGTGCCAGCAGTTTTCGAATCTATGGCTACACCTTC.

The DNA of the CDR3 is TGTGCCAGCAGCCAAGGTCTCTCGGGGGGCGAGCAGTACTTC. This codes for CASSQGLSGGEQYF. The gene calls are TRBV3-1 and TRBJ2-7; 7 nucleotides line up with TRBD2. J gave up 6 bases and V 1 base, and 6 bases lay outside the gene matches. This CDR3 has 14 residues. CDR1 and CDR2 (germline): LGHDT, YNNKEL (reference sequence).

This clonotype was found a few times. The CDR3 region is CSAGDGSYSNQPQHF. CDR3 coding DNA: TGCAGTGCGGGGGACGGAAGTTATAGCAATCAGCCCCAGCATTTT. The V call is TRBV20-1, the J call TRBJ1-5; weak D call: TRBD1 (5 bases). This CDR3 has 15 amino acids. V was pared by 6 bases and J by 0 bases, with 15 bases between. From germline, CDR1 is DFQATT and CDR2 SNEGSKA (reference sequence).

This clonotype was recorded many times. The CDR3 DNA is TGTGCCAGCAGCCAAGGGACTAGGAGGGAGACCCAGTACTTC. Amino acid sequence: CASSQGTRRETQYF. V usage is TRBV3-1 and J usage is TRBJ2-5, with 7 bases identical to TRBD2. V trimming: 1 base; J trimming: 5 bases; junction bases outside the gene matches: 4. Germline values: CDR1 LGHDT, CDR2 YNNKEL (reference sequence). The CDR3 loop spans 14 amino acids.

This clonotype showed up just a few times. The rearrangement uses TRBV9 and TRBJ2-2; D is unclear. CDR3 length: 13 residues. V was cut by 0 bases and J by 3 bases, with 3 bases left in between. Germline V gene data show CDR1 as SGDLS and CDR2 as YYNGEE. The CDR3 protein is CASSVDYTGELFF. DNA for the CDR3: TGTGCCAGCAGCGTAGATTACACCGGGGAGCTGTTTTTT. Complete variable domain (other parts from reference TRBV9 and TRBJ2-2): DSGVTQTPKHLITATGQRVTLRCSPRSGDLSVYWYQQSLDQGLQFLIQYYNGEERAKGNILERFSAQQFPDLHSELNLSSLELGDSALYFCASSVDYTGELFFGEGSRLTVL.

This clonotype was seen repeatedly, ten times or more. The V call is TRBV7-9, the J call TRBJ2-1; D is ambiguous. Trimming pared 6 bases from V and 9 bases from J, leaving 18 bases between. Per germline, CDR1 SEHNR and CDR2 FQNEAQ (reference sequence). The CDR3 covers 14 residues. The DNA for the CDR3 is TGTGCCAGCAGAAAAGGTGGGGTCAGCACTGAGCAGTTCTTC. This translates into CASRKGGVSTEQFF.

The sample holds a few counts of this clonotype. J is TRBJ1-2 and V is TRBV21-1; the table names TRBD1, a call not compared with the DNA. TRBV21-1 is described as a pseudogene. This CDR3 spans 14 amino acids. The CDR3 nucleotides are TGTGCCAGCAGCTCAATCGAGGCAGGGGGGGGCTACACCTTC. It is translated as CASSSIEAGGGYTF.

The chain combines TRBV29-1 with TRBJ1-2; D unresolved. Trimming removed 5 bases at V and 0 bases at J, with 7 bases between. Germline V gene data show CDR1 as SQVTM and CDR2 as ANQGSEA. The CDR3 loop spans 12 amino acids. CDR3 sequence reads: CSVLATNYGYTF. The CDR3 bases are TGCAGCGTTCTTGCTACTAACTATGGCTACACCTTC.

Only a few counts were recorded for this clonotype. The chain combines TRBV7-9 with TRBJ2-5, with 9 bases lining up with TRBD1. The CDR3 totals 16 residues. The germline V gene encodes CDR1 SEHNR and CDR2 FQNEAQ (reference sequence). V lost 5 bases, J lost 2 bases, and 9 bases stayed unmatched. The CDR3 loop is CASSTTGGREQETQYF. The DNA of the CDR3 is TGTGCCAGCAGCACTACAGGGGGCCGTGAACAAGAGACCCAGTACTTC.

The rearrangement links TRBV5-6 to TRBJ1-1; D gene unclear. V gave up 3 bases and J gave up 5 bases, with 11 bases separating them. This CDR3 has 13 amino acids. From germline, CDR1 is SGHDT and CDR2 YYEEEE. DNA for the CDR3: TGTGCCAGCAGCTCGGACCTAGGAACTGAAGCTTTCTTT. Amino acid sequence: CASSSDLGTEAFF. Variable domain in full (rest from reference TRBV5-6 and TRBJ1-1): DAGVTQSPTHLIKTRGQQVTLRCSPKSGHDTVSWYQQALGQGPQFIFQYYEEEERQRGNFPDRFSGHQFPNYSSELNVNALLLGDSALYLCASSSDLGTEAFFGQGTRLTVV.

This clonotype was observed many times. This sequence joins TRBV5-1 and TRBJ2-2; 7 bases agree with TRBD2. Germline V gene data show CDR1 as SGHRS and CDR2 as YFSETQ. The CDR3 is 18 residues long. J gave up 1 base and V 2 bases, and 11 bases lay outside the gene matches. The CDR3: CASSLRLAEIGNTGELFF. CDR3 nucleotides: TGCGCCAGCAGCTTACGCCTAGCGGAAATAGGGAACACCGGGGAGCTGTTTTTT.

V and J are TRBV5-1 and TRBJ2-3; D gene unclear. This CDR3 spans 13 amino acids. Trimming took off 5 bases at V and 4 bases at J, with 11 bases between the two ends. In germline, CDR1 is SGHRS, CDR2 YFSETQ. Written as DNA, the CDR3 is TGCGCCAGCAGACCAATCTTGGCAGATACGCAGTATTTT. This encodes CASRPILADTQYF.

A note on this clonotype: It may be a read error: a sequence one base away is much more abundant. This chain uses TRBV10-3 with TRBJ2-2, with 9 bases aligning to TRBD1. Germline-derived CDR1 and CDR2 are ENHRY and SYGVKD. Trimming removed 8 bases from V and 7 bases from J; junction bases left unmatched: 5. This CDR3 has 13 residues. CDR3 DNA sequence: TGTGCCATCCGGGACAGGGTGGGCGGGGAGCTGTTTTTT. Residues: CAIRDRVGGELFF.

This clonotype was observed a handful of times. The chain carries TRBV5-4 and TRBJ1-2; the match to TRBD1 covers 7 bases. The V gene end was trimmed by 3 bases and the J gene end by 7 bases; junction bases not matched to a gene: 3. The CDR3 sequence is 12 residues long. The V gene's germline CDR1 is SGHNT and CDR2 YYREEE (reference sequence). DNA of the CDR3: TGTGCCAGCAGCTATAGGACAGGTGGCTACACCTTC. It codes for CASSYRTGGYTF.